This TCR beta chain was identified during a study of shared clonotypes between healthy human individuals. Study-level results: Clonotype sharing among donors, it was expected, would be affected by sequencing depth. Rarefaction revealed incomplete sorted-subset sequencing despite large depth.

Here immunoSEQ multiplex PCR was the method, and the copy in TCRdb shows in-frame clones only, minus some. The data hold about 2.3 million clones, with 85% to 95% observed a single time. To note about this clone: The target antigen is unknown. Other DNA sequences of this sample code for an identical CDR3.

Germline values: CDR1 SGHRS, CDR2 YFSETQ. The CDR3 sequence is 13 residues long. The V and J ends lost 4 bases and 4 bases, in that order; junction bases with no gene match: 3. Sequenced: naive CD4+ T cells from PBMCs. Documented subset: CD45RA+ positively selected. This chain joins TRBV5-1 and TRBJ1-1; 8 bases line up with TRBD1. The origin of this receptor is a man aged 18 to 35 in good health. Some clones in this sample may be carry-over from other donors' samples. The chain's CDR3 is CASSRTGGTEAFF. The CDR3 bases are TGCGCCAGCAGCCGCACAGGGGGCACTGAAGCTTTCTTT.